A selection of T cell receptor beta chains follows, all from one sample in a study of blood T cell repertoires in COVID-19. The table came from immunoSEQ multiplex PCR; TCRdb's copy has only in-frame clones and leaves some out. The table has approximately 260,000 clones, 90% to 95% seen once. The specimen sequenced was PBMCs or T cells enriched from blood (not recorded which). These receptors came from a woman aged 18-29 years who had recovered from COVID-19. The CDR3 runs from the conserved cysteine through the conserved F or W. A D gene is named only where the DNA matches it firmly. Part of the rows lack a size; the others show once, few, many or a class for expanded clones.

D gene	V gene	clone size	J gene	CDR3 DNA	CDR3 protein
TRBD1	TRBV27	NA	TRBJ2-2	TGTGCCAGCAGTTACTCGACAGGGGTGTTCACCGGGGAGCTGTTTTTT	CASSYSTGVFTGELFF
NA	TRBV9	NA	TRBJ1-1	TGTGCCAGCAGCGGAACAACAGGAACTGAAGCTTTCTTT	CASSGTTGTEAFF
TRBD1	TRBV24-1	NA	TRBJ1-2	TGTGCCACCAGTGATTGGACAGGGGGTGGCTACACCTTC	CATSDWTGGGYTF
TRBD1	TRBV11-3	NA	TRBJ2-1	TGTGCCAGCAGGGAGACAGGGGAGTCGGTTTTGAATGAGCAGTTCTTC	CASRETGESVLNEQFF
NA	TRBV5-4	NA	TRBJ1-1	TGTGCCAGCAGCTTGGGGGCCCAGAACATGAACACTGAAGCTTTCTTT	CASSLGAQNMNTEAFF
NA	TRBV10-3	once	TRBJ2-3	TGTGCCATCAGTAACCAGGGATCTAGCACAGATACGCAGTATTTT	CAISNQGSSTDTQYF
TRBD1	TRBV15	NA	TRBJ1-3	TGTGCCACCAGCAGATCACCATCAGGGGGCTCTGGAAACACCATATATTTT	CATSRSPSGGSGNTIYF
NA	TRBV5-4	NA	TRBJ1-2	TGTGCCAGCAGCTCAAGGAGGGAATACTCAGCTAACTATGGCTACACCTTC	CASSSRREYSANYGYTF
NA	TRBV3-1/TRBV3-2	NA	TRBJ1-3	TGTGCCAGCAGCCAATCGGGGAGGGGAAACACCATATATTTT	CASSQSGRGNTIYF
TRBD1	TRBV7-9	NA	TRBJ1-1	TGTGCCAGCAGCTCACCCGGACAGGACTTACGGAGCACTGAAGCTTTCTTT	CASSSPGQDLRSTEAFF
NA	TRBV5-4	NA	TRBJ2-1	TGTGCCAGCCGTATCGCAGGTTACCACAATGAGCAGTTCTTC	CASRIAGYHNEQFF
TRBD2	TRBV2	NA	TRBJ2-2	TGTGCCAGCTTGCGGGAGGACACCGGGGAGCTGTTTTTT	CASLREDTGELFF
TRBD2	TRBV28	NA	TRBJ2-5	TGTGCCAGCAGTTCGATGTCAGCGGGGGGACAAGAGACCCAGTACTTC	CASSSMSAGGQETQYF
NA	TRBV5-4	NA	TRBJ1-1	TGTGCCAGCAGCCCACGACCAGCACAGGGAGGGACCACTGAAGCTTTCTTT	CASSPRPAQGGTTEAFF
NA	TRBV6-1	NA	TRBJ2-3	TGTGCCAGCAGTGACCGAGGTCACACAGATACGCAGTATTTT	CASSDRGHTDTQYF
NA	TRBV9	NA	TRBJ1-2	TGTGCCAGCAGCGTAGGGCCGGGTAGCTATGGCTACACCTTC	CASSVGPGSYGYTF
NA	TRBV10-3	NA	TRBJ2-7	TGTGCCATCAGTGAGTCTTTCCCCTCCGAGCAGTACTTC	CAISESFPSEQYF
NA	TRBV7-6	NA	TRBJ2-1	TGTGCCAGCAGCTTAGAGTCTGGGACACGGAGACCGAACTCCTACAATGAGCAGTTCTTC	CASSLESGTRRPNSYNEQFF
NA	TRBV5-1	few	TRBJ2-7	TGCGCCAGCAGCCTTCGGGAGTGGGGCGAGCAGTACTTC	CASSLREWGEQYF
TRBD1	TRBV7-2	once	TRBJ2-4	TGTGCCAGCAGCTTGCCCGGACAGGGGTGGAACATTCAGTACTTC	CASSLPGQGWNIQYF
TRBD2	TRBV7-8	NA	TRBJ2-1	TGTGCCAGCAGGTCTTTAGCGGGGGGCTACAATGAGCAGTTCTTC	CASRSLAGGYNEQFF
TRBD1	TRBV19	NA	TRBJ1-6	TGTGCCAGTAGTATACAGGGGGCATCTAATTCACCCCTCCACTTT	CASSIQGASNSPLHF
NA	TRBV15	NA	TRBJ1-5	TGTGCCACCAGCAGAGATCGGGAAGGACCCCAGCATTTT	CATSRDREGPQHF
NA	TRBV3-1/TRBV3-2	NA	TRBJ2-7	TGTGCCAGTCATGGGAAGGCTAGCGCGTGGACCTACGAGCAGTACTTC	CASHGKASAWTYEQYF
NA	TRBV6-5	NA	TRBJ1-1	TGTGCCAGCAGTTACGATACAGGGCCGGGCGCTGAAGCTTTCTTT	CASSYDTGPGAEAFF
TRBD1	TRBV24-1	NA	TRBJ1-2	TGTGCCACCAGTGATCCCGACAGGGGGTGGGGGTATGGCTACACCTTC	CATSDPDRGWGYGYTF
TRBD2	TRBV4-1	NA	TRBJ2-7	TGCGCCAGCAGCCAAGACGCTAGCGGGAGGTCGTACGAGCAGTACTTC	CASSQDASGRSYEQYF
TRBD1	TRBV28	NA	TRBJ1-2	TGTGCCAGCAGCACCGGGACAGCCCCTTCAAGGGATGGCTACACCTTC	CASSTGTAPSRDGYTF
TRBD2	TRBV7-8	few	TRBJ2-7	TGTGCCAGCAGCTTAAATGTTGGGAGGGACTACGAGCAGTACTTC	CASSLNVGRDYEQYF
NA	TRBV3-1/TRBV3-2	NA	TRBJ1-2	TGTGCCAGCAGCCAAGAGGATTCGTGGACTACCTTC	CASSQEDSWTTF
NA	TRBV7-2	NA	TRBJ2-3	TGTGCCAGCAGCCCGGCGTGGGTAGCATCAGATACGCAGTATTTT	CASSPAWVASDTQYF
NA	TRBV6-2/TRBV6-3	NA	TRBJ1-2	TGTGCCAGCAGCACGGGACACGGGGTTAACTATGGCTACACCTTC	CASSTGHGVNYGYTF
NA	TRBV15	NA	TRBJ1-2	TGTGCCACCAGCAGAGCGACAACAGGTCCACACCGCTACACCTTC	CATSRATTGPHRYTF
NA	TRBV19	NA	TRBJ1-1	TGTGCCAGTAGTATGAGTGGGCGGAACACTGAAGCTTTCTTT	CASSMSGRNTEAFF
NA	TRBV9	NA	TRBJ2-3	TGTGCCAGCAGCGACAATAGGGGTGGGGATACGCAGTATTTT	CASSDNRGGDTQYF
NA	TRBV28	few	TRBJ1-3	TGTGCCAGCAGGAGGATCACGGCCGGAGGAAACACCATATATTTT	CASRRITAGGNTIYF
NA	TRBV4-1	NA	TRBJ2-7	TGCGCCAGCAGCCAACCTCGGGGAGGCGAGCAGTACTTC	CASSQPRGGEQYF
NA	TRBV11-2	once	TRBJ1-1	TGTGCCAGCAGCCACCCGGGGTTAGGGGAGGACACTGAAGCTTTCTTT	CASSHPGLGEDTEAFF
TRBD1	TRBV28	NA	TRBJ2-2	TGTGCCAGCCGACCGGGGACAGCCCGCACCGGGGAGCTGTTTTTT	CASRPGTARTGELFF
NA	TRBV4-2	few	TRBJ1-5	TGTGCCAGCAGCCAAGTCGGTTGGTCAGAGGGAGGACAGCCCCAGCATTTT	CASSQVGWSEGGQPQHF
NA	TRBV2	NA	TRBJ2-1	TGTGCCAGCAGTGCGGTTTTCTTAACCTCCAATGAGCAGTTCTTC	CASSAVFLTSNEQFF
NA	TRBV7-2	NA	TRBJ1-1	TGTGCAACGAGTGAAGGGGCGGACACTGAAGCTTTCTTT	CATSEGADTEAFF